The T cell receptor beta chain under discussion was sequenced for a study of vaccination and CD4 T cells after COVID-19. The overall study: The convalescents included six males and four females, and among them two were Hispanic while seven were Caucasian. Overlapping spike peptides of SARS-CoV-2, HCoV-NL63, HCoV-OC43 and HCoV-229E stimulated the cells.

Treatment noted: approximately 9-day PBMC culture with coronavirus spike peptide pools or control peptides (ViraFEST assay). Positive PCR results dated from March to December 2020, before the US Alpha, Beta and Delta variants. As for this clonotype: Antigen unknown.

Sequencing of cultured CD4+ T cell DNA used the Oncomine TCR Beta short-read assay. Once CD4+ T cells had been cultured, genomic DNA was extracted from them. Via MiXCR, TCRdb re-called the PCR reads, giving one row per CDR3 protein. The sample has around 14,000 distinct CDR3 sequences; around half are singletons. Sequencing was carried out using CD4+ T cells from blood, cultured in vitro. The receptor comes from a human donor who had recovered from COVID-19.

CDR3 bases: TGTGCCAGCAGGGGGATGCGGGGGGAGTCCTACAATGAGCAGTTCTTC. This codes for CASRGMRGESYNEQFF. The chain combines TRBV6-2 or TRBV6-3 with TRBJ2-1, with 8 bases that match TRBD2. This CDR3 has 16 residues. Per germline, CDR1 MNHEY and CDR2 SVGEGT. The V and J ends lost 6 bases and 1 base, in that order; junction bases with no gene match: 8.